The 27 T cell receptor beta chains in this list originate from one sample, sequenced in a study of blood T cell repertoires in COVID-19. The repertoire was sequenced with immunoSEQ multiplex PCR; TCRdb's copy has only in-frame clones and lacks some. The sample contains roughly 300,000 clones, around 86% of which appear only once. The sequencing input was peripheral blood. The receptors were sampled from a woman between 55 and 75 years old with active or convalescent COVID-19.

The sample holds one count of this clone. DNA of the CDR3: TGCGCCAGCAGCTTGGAGTACAGCAGCTATGGCTACACCTTC. Its translation is CASSLEYSSYGYTF. The genes are TRBV5-1 and TRBJ1-2; D not resolved. The V and J ends lost 0 bases and 4 bases respectively, with 10 bases between them. Germline V gives CDR1 SGHRS, CDR2 YFSETQ. The CDR3 runs to 14 residues.

A few counts support this clone. The chain is built from TRBV6-5 and TRBJ1-4, with 8 positions matching TRBD1. There are 15 residues in the CDR3. V was pared by 6 bases and J by 3 bases, with 6 bases of the junction left unmatched. The germline V gene has CDR1 MNHEY and CDR2 SVGAGI. For the CDR3, the DNA is TGTGCCAGCAGCCAGCAGGGACAGGCTAATGAAAAACTGTTTTTT. Its protein is CASSQQGQANEKLFF.

The chain carries TRBV7-2 and TRBJ2-5; possible D gene TRBD2, 5 bases. The V gene's germline CDR1 is SGHTA and CDR2 FQGNSA. Trimming removed 6 bases from V and 7 bases from J, with 15 bases in between. The length of the CDR3 is 13 residues. CDR3 in DNA: TGTGCCAGCAGTGGACGGGATCTAGGGACCCAGTACTTC. It translates to CASSGRDLGTQYF.

The chain links TRBV3-1 (or the pseudogene TRBV3-2) to TRBJ2-1; TRBD2 matches 9 bases. This CDR3 is built from 16 residues. Looked up from germline, CDR1 is LGHDT and CDR2 is YNNKEL (reference sequence). The V gene end was trimmed by 4 bases and the J gene end by 6 bases; junction bases not matched to a gene: 10. CDR3 nucleotide sequence: TGTGCCAGCAGCCGTGAATGGCGGGGGGGCACCAATGAGCAGTTCTTC. Protein product: CASSREWRGGTNEQFF.

The V and J genes are TRBV7-9 and TRBJ1-1; perhaps TRBD1 as D (6 bases). Germline CDR1 is SEHNR and CDR2 is FQNEAQ (reference sequence). The CDR3 is made up of 19 amino acids. Trimming stripped 2 bases from V and 2 bases from J, with 24 bases between. The CDR3 coding sequence is TGTGCCAGCAGCTTAAGGAGCGCTTATCGCCAGGGGACCAACACTGAAGCTTTCTTT. It codes for CASSLRSAYRQGTNTEAFF.

In its sample, this clone was seen once. V usage is TRBV18 and J usage is TRBJ1-2, with D possibly TRBD1 on 6 matching bases. The CDR3 has 15 amino acids. Germline CDR1 and CDR2: KGHSH and LQKENI. V was cut by 7 bases and J by 4 bases, with 19 bases left in between. CDR3 region: CASFEAGARFYGYTF. CDR3 in DNA: TGTGCCAGCTTCGAAGCGGGGGCCCGCTTCTATGGCTACACCTTC.

The CDR3 region is CASSPWGGDYGYTF. Here the CDR3 DNA reads TGTGCCAGCAGCCCGTGGGGCGGGGACTATGGCTACACCTTC. The chain carries TRBV11-2 and TRBJ1-2; the D gene is possibly TRBD1 (5 bases). There are 14 residues in the CDR3. Trimming took off 5 bases at V and 3 bases at J, with 13 bases between the two ends. The germline CDR1 and CDR2 sequences are SGHAT and FQNNGV.

The chain links TRBV19 to TRBJ2-7, with 11 bases lining up with TRBD1. V gave up 5 bases and J gave up 4 bases; unmatched junction bases: 7. CDR1 is LNHDA, CDR2 SQIVND, per germline (reference sequence). The CDR3 is 15 amino acids. CDR3 sequence: CASSVPGQGVYEQYF. The DNA of the CDR3 is TGTGCCAGTAGTGTGCCGGGACAGGGGGTATACGAGCAGTACTTC.

The rearrangement links TRBV28 to TRBJ1-5; D might be TRBD1 (5 bases). From germline, CDR1 is MDHEN and CDR2 SYDVKM. The CDR3 is 14 amino acids. Trimming took 7 bases from V and 1 from J, leaving 11 bases between them. The CDR3 DNA reads as TGTGCCAGCAACCCAGGGTTGAGCAATCAGCCCCAGCATTTT. As protein: CASNPGLSNQPQHF.

The count of this clone is one. The V gene is TRBV10-3, the J gene TRBJ2-5, with D perhaps TRBD2 (6 bases). The V end lost 4 bases, the J end lost 1 base, and 16 bases lay between the germline ends. CDR1 and CDR2 (germline): ENHRY, SYGVKD. CDR3 length: 16 amino acids. As DNA, the CDR3 is TGTGCCATCAGTGCCTCTAAGTCGGGGGTCCAAGAGACCCAGTACTTC. It encodes CAISASKSGVQETQYF.

The chain uses TRBV12-3 or TRBV12-4 and TRBJ1-1, with 7 bases lining up with TRBD1. The J segment lost 11 bases and the V segment lost 5 bases, leaving 5 bases of the junction unmatched. This CDR3 region has 11 residues. In DNA, the CDR3 is TGTGCCAGCAGTCCCGACAGGGCGGCTTTCTTT. It yields the protein CASSPDRAAFF.

This chain joins TRBV3-1 (or the pseudogene TRBV3-2) and TRBJ1-2; D unresolved. Germline CDR1 is LGHDT and CDR2 is YNNKEL (reference sequence). The CDR3 totals 14 residues. Trimming stripped 2 bases from V and 4 bases from J, with 11 bases between. The CDR3 loop reads CASSQRRRFYGYTF. Here the CDR3 DNA reads TGTGCCAGCAGCCAAAGGAGAAGGTTCTATGGCTACACCTTC.

This clone was seen many times. The gene calls are TRBV6-6 and TRBJ1-2; no firm D call. The CDR3 totals 14 residues. The germline V gene has CDR1 MNHNY and CDR2 SVGAGI (reference sequence). The germline V and J ends were trimmed by 7 bases and 4 bases, with 16 bases remaining between them. The CDR3 loop reads CASTLNEARYGYTF. CDR3 DNA: TGTGCCAGCACCCTAAATGAGGCGCGCTATGGCTACACCTTC.

The table lists this clone with a few counts. J is TRBJ2-7 and V is TRBV25-1, with 9 bases fitting TRBD1. This CDR3 is 15 amino acids long. The germline CDR1 and CDR2 sequences are MGHDK and SYGVNS. V shed 6 bases and J 2 bases; nucleotides not matched to a gene: 8. In DNA form, the CDR3 reads TGTGCCAGCAGCACCTGGGACAGGGTGACCTACGAGCAGTACTTC. It translates to CASSTWDRVTYEQYF.

This CDR3 is CASSDSTSGGATGELFF. The CDR3, as DNA: TGTGCCAGCAGCGACTCCACTAGCGGGGGAGCGACCGGGGAGCTGTTTTTT. V is TRBV2 and J is TRBJ2-2; 11 bases map to TRBD2. Germline-derived CDR1 and CDR2 are SNHLY and FYNNEI. V shed 6 bases, J shed 5 bases, and the junction held 11 bases outside the gene matches. This CDR3 has 17 amino acids.

The rearrangement uses TRBV5-1 and TRBJ1-2, with TRBD1 as a possible D gene (6 bases). Trimming took 4 bases from V and 2 from J, leaving 12 bases between them. Germline V gives CDR1 SGHRS, CDR2 YFSETQ. CDR3 length: 14 amino acids. CDR3 loop: CASSSTGQNYGYTF. DNA of the CDR3: TGCGCCAGCAGCAGTACGGGACAAAACTATGGCTACACCTTC.

The genes are TRBV11-2 and TRBJ1-4; D gene ambiguous. The germline gives CDR1 SGHAT, CDR2 FQNNGV. Deletions cut 7 bases from V and 0 bases from J, with 9 bases between. The CDR3 runs 14 residues. The CDR3 bases are TGTGCCAGCACCCCCGGGACAACTAATGAAAAACTGTTTTTT. Translated, it gives CASTPGTTNEKLFF. Variable domain in full (rest from reference TRBV11-2 and TRBJ1-4): EAGVAQSPRYKIIEKRQSVAFWCNPISGHATLYWYQQILGQGPKLLIQFQNNGVVDDSQLPKDRFSAERLKGVDSTLKIQPAKLEDSAVYLCASTPGTTNEKLFFGSGTQLSVL.

The chain couples TRBV6-1 to TRBJ2-7, with a tentative D call TRBD2 (5 bases). Looked up from germline, CDR1 is MNHNS and CDR2 is SASEGT. With 3 bases removed from V and 7 bases from J, the gap between germline ends came to 13 bases. The CDR3 is made up of 13 amino acids. CDR3 amino acids: CASSERERGEQYF. DNA of the CDR3: TGTGCCAGCAGTGAGAGGGAACGTGGGGAGCAGTACTTC.

The chain combines TRBV6-5 with TRBJ2-7; D is unclear. CDR3 size: 13 residues. The germline gives CDR1 MNHEY, CDR2 SVGAGI. V was clipped by 8 bases and J by 6 bases, with 17 bases between them. CDR3 protein: CASGDYSAREQYF. In DNA, the CDR3 is TGTGCCAGCGGAGATTATTCCGCTCGCGAGCAGTACTTC.

This clone was counted a few times. The rearrangement uses TRBV18 and TRBJ2-7; 8 nucleotides agree with TRBD1. Trimming at V came to 3 bases and at J to 1 base, leaving 8 bases not matched to a gene. CDR1 KGHSH and CDR2 LQKENI come from the germline V gene. The CDR3 runs to 16 residues. The CDR3 DNA follows: TGTGCCAGCTCACCCCGCAGGGGGCAGATTTCCTACGAGCAGTACTTC. Residues: CASSPRRGQISYEQYF.

This rearrangement joins TRBV6-5 to TRBJ2-1; 7 bases are a match to TRBD1. The CDR3 sequence is 13 residues long. V shed 8 bases, J shed 2 bases, and the junction held 3 bases outside the gene matches. The germline V gene has CDR1 MNHEY and CDR2 SVGAGI. The CDR3 is CASGTATYNEQFF. CDR3 nucleotide sequence: TGTGCCAGCGGGACAGCTACCTACAATGAGCAGTTCTTC.

A word on this clone: The same CDR3 can be traced to other DNA sequences in this sample. The V gene is TRBV12-3 or TRBV12-4, the J gene TRBJ1-2; tentative D call: TRBD1 (6 bases). The V end lost 2 bases, the J end lost 4 bases, and 8 bases lay between the germline ends. The CDR3 totals 13 residues. The DNA for the CDR3 is TGTGCCAGCAGTTTAAGAGGGGGCTATGGCTACACCTTC. This gives the protein CASSLRGGYGYTF.

J is TRBJ1-5 and V is TRBV2; D remains ambiguous. Deletions cut 6 bases from V and 4 bases from J, with 7 bases between. The CDR3 runs to 12 residues. In germline, CDR1 is SNHLY, CDR2 FYNNEI. The CDR3 sequence: CASRGDNQPQHF. The CDR3 DNA follows: TGTGCCAGCAGGGGAGATAATCAGCCCCAGCATTTT. Using reference TRBV2 and TRBJ1-5 for the parts outside the CDR3, the full variable domain is EPEVTQTPSHQVTQMGQEVILRCVPISNHLYFYWYRQILGQKVEFLVSFYNNEISEKSEIFDDQFSVERPDGSNFTLKIRSTKLEDSAMYFCASRGDNQPQHFGDGTRLSIL.

The chain joins TRBV2 to TRBJ1-5; D is ambiguous. V was cut by 6 bases and J by 7 bases, with 19 bases left in between. Germline assignment: CDR1 SNHLY and CDR2 FYNNEI. The CDR3 spans 15 residues. The CDR3 sequence is CASSDAERVRQPQHF. DNA for the CDR3: TGTGCCAGCAGCGATGCGGAGAGGGTTAGACAGCCCCAGCATTTT.

This clone was picked up a small number of times. The rearrangement uses TRBV30 and TRBJ1-5; D might be TRBD1 (6 bases). CDR1 and CDR2 from the germline V gene are GTSNPN and SVGIG (reference sequence). V was shortened by 5 bases and J by 7 bases, with 15 bases between the two germline ends. The CDR3 has 13 residues. CDR3 sequence: CAWADRQDQPQHF. CDR3 nucleotides: TGTGCCTGGGCCGACAGGCAAGACCAGCCCCAGCATTTT.

The rearrangement uses TRBV27 and TRBJ2-5, with 8 bases identical to TRBD2. V shed 5 bases and J 1 base; nucleotides not matched to a gene: 3. Germline values: CDR1 MNHEY, CDR2 SMNVEV (reference sequence). There are 14 residues in the CDR3. The CDR3 region is CASSAGGFQETQYF. The CDR3 nucleotides are TGTGCCAGCAGTGCGGGGGGTTTCCAAGAGACCCAGTACTTC.

This clone has only one observation. The V gene is TRBV5-4, the J gene TRBJ1-2, with TRBD1 as a possible D gene (5 bases). The length of the CDR3 is 14 residues. V shed 0 bases and J shed 2 bases, with 8 bases lying between them. From germline, CDR1 is SGHNT and CDR2 YYREEE (reference sequence). CDR3 residues: CASSLGGANYGYTF. CDR3 DNA sequence: TGTGCCAGCAGCTTGGGCGGGGCGAACTATGGCTACACCTTC.